The 10 T cell receptor beta chains given below trace back to one sample, sequenced in a study of blood T cell repertoires in COVID-19. Here immunoSEQ multiplex PCR was the method, and the copy in TCRdb shows in-frame clones only, minus some. The repertoire includes about 13,000 clones, about 80% of them detected once, and roughly two fifths sits in the top ten. What was sequenced was peripheral blood. The receptors come from a woman of 80 years or more with acute or convalescent COVID-19.

This clone appeared a few times. J is TRBJ2-3 and V is TRBV5-4, with 15 bases lining up with TRBD2. The CDR3 contains 18 residues. V was clipped by 4 bases and J by 2 bases; unmatched bases: 8. The V gene's germline CDR1 is SGHNT and CDR2 YYREEE (reference sequence). CDR3 DNA: TGTGCCAGCAGCCAACGGACTAGCGGGGGGGCGTTCACAGATACGCAGTATTTT. Translation gives CASSQRTSGGAFTDTQYF.

The chain links TRBV2 to TRBJ1-6, with TRBD1 matching 8 bases. The junction had 6 bases not matched to a gene; V was cut back by 7 bases and J by 7 bases. The CDR3 extends over 14 amino acids. In germline, CDR1 is SNHLY, CDR2 FYNNEI. DNA of the CDR3: TGTGCCAGCAATACGGGGACAGGCAATTCACCCCTCCACTTT. Translated: CASNTGTGNSPLHF.

The genes are TRBV7-8 and TRBJ2-7; 14 positions agree with TRBD2. Trimming removed 1 base from V and 0 bases from J; junction bases left unmatched: 5. Germline V CDR1 and CDR2: SGHVS, FQNEAQ. The CDR3 loop spans 18 amino acids. CDR3 amino acids: CASSLGTSGGSISYEQYF. In DNA form, the CDR3 reads TGTGCCAGCAGCTTAGGGACTAGCGGGGGGAGTATCTCCTACGAGCAGTACTTC. Combining the CDR3 with reference TRBV7-8 and TRBJ2-7 gives the whole variable domain GAGVSQSPRYKVAKRGQDVALRCDPISGHVSLFWYQQALGQGPEFLTYFQNEAQLDKSGLPSDRFFAERPEGSVSTLKIQRTQQEDSAVYLCASSLGTSGGSISYEQYFGPGTRLTVT.

The chain recombines TRBV19 with TRBJ2-6, with TRBD1 matching over 7 bases. This CDR3 spans 21 amino acids. From germline, CDR1 is LNHDA and CDR2 SQIVND (reference sequence). The J segment lost 1 base and the V segment lost 4 bases, leaving 19 bases of the junction unmatched. CDR3 nucleotides: TGTGCCAGTAGTAAGAAGGGGGACCGGGACAGAAGGTTATCTGGGGCCAACGTCCTGACTTTC. Translating it yields CASSKKGDRDRRLSGANVLTF.

This clone was seen a handful of times. This chain links TRBV7-3 with TRBJ2-1, with a possible D match to TRBD2 (5 bases). Trimming left V 5 bases short and J 7 bases short, with 9 bases between. This CDR3 is built from 12 residues. CDR1 and CDR2 from the germline V gene are SGHTA and FQGTGA. As DNA, the CDR3 is TGTGCCAGCAGCCCGAGGACTAATGAGCAGTTCTTC. Translated: CASSPRTNEQFF.

CDR3 coding DNA: TGTGCCAGCAGCCAAGACAGGGCGCGCGGCTACACCTTC. This sequence encodes CASSQDRARGYTF. The chain combines TRBV28 with TRBJ1-2, with TRBD1 matching 7 bases. In germline, CDR1 is MDHEN, CDR2 SYDVKM. Trimming at V came to 6 bases and at J to 8 bases, leaving 9 bases not matched to a gene. This CDR3 comprises 13 residues.

The chain joins TRBV3-1 (or the pseudogene TRBV3-2) to TRBJ2-3; D possibly corresponds to TRBD1 (5 bases). The CDR3 consists of 16 residues. Trimming cost V 5 bases and J 1 base, with 16 bases left between them. Germline V gene data show CDR1 as LGHDT and CDR2 as YNNKEL (reference sequence). CDR3 DNA sequence: TGTGCCAGCAGCAACCGAGGTGGGGCGGGCACAGATACGCAGTATTTT. As protein: CASSNRGGAGTDTQYF.

This clone has a single count. The V and J genes are TRBV7-2 and TRBJ1-3; D is unclear. Germline lookup yields CDR1 SGHTA and CDR2 FQGNSA. V lost 5 bases to trimming and J lost 4 bases, with 9 bases between them. CDR3 size: 13 residues. CDR3 residues: CASSLEEGNTIYF. CDR3 bases: TGTGCCAGCAGCCTTGAGGAAGGAAACACCATATATTTT.

The chain recombines TRBV18 with TRBJ2-3; TRBD1 matches at 9 bases. V shed 6 bases, J shed 2 bases, and the junction held 6 bases outside the gene matches. Germline CDR1 is KGHSH and CDR2 is LQKENI. CDR3 length: 15 residues. CDR3 nucleotides: TGTGCCAGCTCTATACAGGGGGCTCTCACAGATACGCAGTATTTT. Translated, it gives CASSIQGALTDTQYF.

This chain connects TRBV6-4 to TRBJ2-1, with D perhaps matching TRBD1 (6 bases). From germline, CDR1 is MRHNA and CDR2 SNTAGT. CDR3 size: 13 residues. V gave up 3 bases and J gave up 8 bases, with 11 bases separating them. CDR3 residues: CASSETDRYEQFF. The CDR3 DNA sequence: TGTGCCAGCAGTGAAACCGACAGGTATGAGCAGTTCTTC.